The rows below give T cell receptor beta chains drawn from one sample of a study of technical replicates of blood from several donors. Profiling relied on immunoSEQ multiplex PCR, and the TCRdb table lists in-frame clones only, not all of them. The sample lists 60,000 to 70,000 clones; around 86% were seen once. Material for sequencing was PBMCs. The receptors derive from a human donor in good health. Some clones in this sample may be carry-over from other donors' samples. CDR3s include the opening cysteine and the closing phenylalanine or tryptophan. D genes are given only for firm matches. Size is omitted from some rows. Given values are once, few, many or a class for expanded clones.

CDR3 DNA: TGTGCCTGGAAAGCGGACTTGCGGGGCTACACCTTC
CDR3 protein: CAWKADLRGYTF
clone size: -
J gene: TRBJ1-2
D gene: -
V gene: TRBV30

CDR3 DNA: TGTGCCAGCAGCTTGTGGGCCGATAGCAATCAGCCCCAGCATTTT
CDR3 protein: CASSLWADSNQPQHF
clone size: few
J gene: TRBJ1-5
D gene: -
V gene: TRBV7-2

CDR3 DNA: TGTGCCAGCAGTCAAGGGGGGGTGGAGACCCAGTACTTC
CDR3 protein: CASSQGGVETQYF
clone size: -
J gene: TRBJ2-5
D gene: -
V gene: TRBV7-6

CDR3 DNA: TGCGCCAGCAGCCAAGGGACAGGGCTACAGCCCCAGCATTTT
CDR3 protein: CASSQGTGLQPQHF
clone size: -
J gene: TRBJ1-5
D gene: TRBD1
V gene: TRBV4-1

CDR3 DNA: TGCGCCAGCAGCTTGGGAGCTCGGGACAGGACCTACAATGAGCAGTTCTTC
CDR3 protein: CASSLGARDRTYNEQFF
clone size: -
J gene: TRBJ2-1
D gene: TRBD1
V gene: TRBV5-1

CDR3 DNA: TGCGCCAGCAGCCAAGAGATCCAGGATGTTTTTCGATCACCCCTCCACTTT
CDR3 protein: CASSQEIQDVFRSPLHF
clone size: -
J gene: TRBJ1-6
D gene: -
V gene: TRBV4-3

CDR3 DNA: TGCGCCAGCAGCCAAGATCTGAGGGACACTGAAGCTTTCTTT
CDR3 protein: CASSQDLRDTEAFF
clone size: -
J gene: TRBJ1-1
D gene: -
V gene: TRBV4-3

CDR3 DNA: TGTGCCAGCAGTCGGACAGATACTCCCGGCTACACCTTC
CDR3 protein: CASSRTDTPGYTF
clone size: -
J gene: TRBJ1-2
D gene: -
V gene: TRBV4-2

CDR3 DNA: TGTGCCAGCAGCCCTTGGGGCGGACGGGAGAACGAGCAGTACTTC
CDR3 protein: CASSPWGGRENEQYF
clone size: -
J gene: TRBJ2-7
D gene: -
V gene: TRBV5-6

CDR3 DNA: TGTGCCAGCAGCGCCCGAACAGGGGGAGGCTATGGCTACACCTTC
CDR3 protein: CASSARTGGGYGYTF
clone size: -
J gene: TRBJ1-2
D gene: TRBD1
V gene: TRBV7-2

CDR3 DNA: TGCGCCAGCAGCCGGCGAGGACTAGCGGGAGCTCTCGGCTCAGATACGCAGTATTTT
CDR3 protein: CASSRRGLAGALGSDTQYF
clone size: once
J gene: TRBJ2-3
D gene: TRBD2
V gene: TRBV4-3

CDR3 DNA: TGTGCCAGCAGCGCGTGGACAGGGGGAGGAAACACCATATATTTT
CDR3 protein: CASSAWTGGGNTIYF
clone size: once
J gene: TRBJ1-3
D gene: TRBD1
V gene: TRBV9

CDR3 DNA: TGTGCCAGCAGCGGGGGGACTAGCGGGACAGGGGAGACCCAGTACTTC
CDR3 protein: CASSGGTSGTGETQYF
clone size: -
J gene: TRBJ2-5
D gene: TRBD2
V gene: TRBV9

CDR3 DNA: TGTGCCAGCAGCTTAGAACCAGGGTCCGCGGACGAGCAGTACTTC
CDR3 protein: CASSLEPGSADEQYF
clone size: -
J gene: TRBJ2-7
D gene: -
V gene: TRBV7-6

CDR3 DNA: TGCGCCAGCAGCTTGAGTTGGGGGAGGACAGATACGCAGTATTTT
CDR3 protein: CASSLSWGRTDTQYF
clone size: -
J gene: TRBJ2-3
D gene: -
V gene: TRBV5-1

CDR3 DNA: TGTGCCTGGAGTAAAGGGGCAGGGGGCACAGATACGCAGTATTTT
CDR3 protein: CAWSKGAGGTDTQYF
clone size: -
J gene: TRBJ2-3
D gene: -
V gene: TRBV30

CDR3 DNA: TGTGCCAGCAGTTCGGCGGGACAGGACTTTACAGCTTTCTTT
CDR3 protein: CASSSAGQDFTAFF
clone size: -
J gene: TRBJ1-1
D gene: TRBD1
V gene: TRBV6-5

CDR3 DNA: TGTGCCAGCAGCCTTAGGGGGAACACTGAAGCTTTCTTT
CDR3 protein: CASSLRGNTEAFF
clone size: -
J gene: TRBJ1-1
D gene: -
V gene: TRBV13

CDR3 DNA: TGTGCCAGCAGCCAGGTCGGGTTTAGCTCCTATAATTCACCCCTCCACTTT
CDR3 protein: CASSQVGFSSYNSPLHF
clone size: -
J gene: TRBJ1-6
D gene: -
V gene: TRBV14

CDR3 DNA: TGTGCCAGCAGCCGAGGTGACCCAGGGACTCCGTACGAGCAGTACTTC
CDR3 protein: CASSRGDPGTPYEQYF
clone size: -
J gene: TRBJ2-7
D gene: -
V gene: TRBV11-2

CDR3 DNA: TGCGCCAGCAGCCGGCCCGGGACAGGGGCAGAGACCCAGTACTTC
CDR3 protein: CASSRPGTGAETQYF
clone size: -
J gene: TRBJ2-5
D gene: TRBD1
V gene: TRBV4-1

CDR3 DNA: TGTGCCAGCAGCTTAGGATTGTTGACGGGAAACAATGAGCAGTTCTTC
CDR3 protein: CASSLGLLTGNNEQFF
clone size: -
J gene: TRBJ2-1
D gene: -
V gene: TRBV7-9

CDR3 DNA: TGTGCCAGCAGCAACTCAAACCTCGCATTAGCGGGAGCGAACACCGGGGAGCTGTTTTTT
CDR3 protein: CASSNSNLALAGANTGELFF
clone size: -
J gene: TRBJ2-2
D gene: -
V gene: TRBV21-1

CDR3 DNA: TGTGCCAGCAGCCCTCAGGGCTCTAACTATGGCTACACCTTC
CDR3 protein: CASSPQGSNYGYTF
clone size: -
J gene: TRBJ1-2
D gene: -
V gene: TRBV6-6